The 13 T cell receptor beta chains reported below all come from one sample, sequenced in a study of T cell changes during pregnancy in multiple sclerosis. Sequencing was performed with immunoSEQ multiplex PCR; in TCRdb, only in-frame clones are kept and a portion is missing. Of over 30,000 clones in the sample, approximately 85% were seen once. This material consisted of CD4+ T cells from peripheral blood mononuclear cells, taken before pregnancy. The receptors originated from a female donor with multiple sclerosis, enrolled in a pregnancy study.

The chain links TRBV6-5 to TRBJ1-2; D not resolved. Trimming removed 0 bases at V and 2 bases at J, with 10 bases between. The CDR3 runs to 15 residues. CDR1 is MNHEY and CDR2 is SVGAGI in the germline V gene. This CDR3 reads CASSYSAASNYGYTF. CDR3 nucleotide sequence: TGTGCCAGCAGTTACTCGGCGGCATCGAACTATGGCTACACCTTC.

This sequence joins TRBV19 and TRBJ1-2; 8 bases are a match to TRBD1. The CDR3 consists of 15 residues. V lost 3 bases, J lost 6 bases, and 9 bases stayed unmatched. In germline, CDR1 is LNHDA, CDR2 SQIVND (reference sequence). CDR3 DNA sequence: TGTGCCAGTAGTATCGGGAATACAGGGGGACATGGCTACACCTTC. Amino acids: CASSIGNTGGHGYTF.

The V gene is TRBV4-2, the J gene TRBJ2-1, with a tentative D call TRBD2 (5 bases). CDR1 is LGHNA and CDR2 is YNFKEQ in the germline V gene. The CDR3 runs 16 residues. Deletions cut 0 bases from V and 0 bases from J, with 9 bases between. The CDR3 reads CASSQETTISYNEQFF. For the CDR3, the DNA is TGTGCCAGCAGCCAAGAGACTACCATCTCCTACAATGAGCAGTTCTTC.

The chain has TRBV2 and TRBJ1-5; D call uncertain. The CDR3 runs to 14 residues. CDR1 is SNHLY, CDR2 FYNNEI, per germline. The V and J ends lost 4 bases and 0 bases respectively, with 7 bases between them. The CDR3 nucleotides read TGTGCCAGCAGTGTACAGATTAGCAATCAGCCCCAGCATTTT. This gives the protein CASSVQISNQPQHF. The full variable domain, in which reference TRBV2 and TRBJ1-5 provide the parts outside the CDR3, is EPEVTQTPSHQVTQMGQEVILRCVPISNHLYFYWYRQILGQKVEFLVSFYNNEISEKSEIFDDQFSVERPDGSNFTLKIRSTKLEDSAMYFCASSVQISNQPQHFGDGTRLSIL.

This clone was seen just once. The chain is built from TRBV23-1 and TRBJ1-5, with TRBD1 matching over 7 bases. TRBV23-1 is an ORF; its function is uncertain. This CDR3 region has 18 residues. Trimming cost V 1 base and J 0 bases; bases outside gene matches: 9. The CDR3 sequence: CASSQFGQAINSNQPQHF. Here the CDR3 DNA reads TGCGCCAGCAGTCAATTTGGACAGGCGATAAATAGCAATCAGCCCCAGCATTTT.

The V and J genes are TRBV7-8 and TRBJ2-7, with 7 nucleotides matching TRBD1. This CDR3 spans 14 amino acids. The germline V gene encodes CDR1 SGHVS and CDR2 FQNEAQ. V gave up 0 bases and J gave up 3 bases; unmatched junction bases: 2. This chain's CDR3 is CASSLADRDYEQYF. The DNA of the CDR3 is TGTGCCAGCAGCTTAGCAGACAGGGACTACGAGCAGTACTTC.

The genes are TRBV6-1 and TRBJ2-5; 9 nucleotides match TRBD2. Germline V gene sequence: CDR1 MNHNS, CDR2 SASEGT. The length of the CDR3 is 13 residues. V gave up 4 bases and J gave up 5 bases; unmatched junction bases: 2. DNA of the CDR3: TGTGCCAGCAGTGGGACTAGCGCTGAGACCCAGTACTTC. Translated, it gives CASSGTSAETQYF.

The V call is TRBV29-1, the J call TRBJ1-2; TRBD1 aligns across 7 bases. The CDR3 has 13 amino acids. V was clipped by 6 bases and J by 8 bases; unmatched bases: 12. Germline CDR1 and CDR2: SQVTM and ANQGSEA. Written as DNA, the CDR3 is TGCAGCGTAGAACTACAGGGGTGGGGAGGCTACACCTTC. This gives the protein CSVELQGWGGYTF.

Written as DNA, the CDR3 is TGTGCCAGCAGCTTATACAGAGCCTCTGGGGCCAACGTCCTGACTTTC. Translated, it gives CASSLYRASGANVLTF. The chain carries TRBV7-2 and TRBJ2-6; D is unresolved. The CDR3 length is 16 residues. V was trimmed by 2 bases and J by 0 bases, leaving 8 bases between them. CDR1 is SGHTA and CDR2 is FQGNSA in the germline V gene.

CDR3 bases: TGTGCCAGCAGCTTACCGGGGAACTATGGCTACACCTTC. The encoded protein is CASSLPGNYGYTF. The rearrangement links TRBV7-8 to TRBJ1-2, with D unresolved. V gave up 2 bases and J gave up 2 bases, with 6 bases separating them. The germline CDR1 and CDR2 sequences are SGHVS and FQNEAQ. The length of the CDR3 is 13 residues.

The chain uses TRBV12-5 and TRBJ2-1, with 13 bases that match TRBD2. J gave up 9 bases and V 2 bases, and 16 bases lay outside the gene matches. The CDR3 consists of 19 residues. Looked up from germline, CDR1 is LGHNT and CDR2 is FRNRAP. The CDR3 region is CASGLIVTSGRRGGIEQFF. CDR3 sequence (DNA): TGTGCTAGTGGTTTGATCGTGACTAGCGGGAGGCGGGGTGGCATTGAGCAGTTCTTC. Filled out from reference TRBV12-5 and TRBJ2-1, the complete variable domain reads DARVTQTPRHKVTEMGQEVTMRCQPILGHNTVFWYRQTMMQGLELLAYFRNRAPLDDSGMPKDRFSAEMPDATLATLKIQPSEPRDSAVYFCASGLIVTSGRRGGIEQFFGPGTRLTVL.

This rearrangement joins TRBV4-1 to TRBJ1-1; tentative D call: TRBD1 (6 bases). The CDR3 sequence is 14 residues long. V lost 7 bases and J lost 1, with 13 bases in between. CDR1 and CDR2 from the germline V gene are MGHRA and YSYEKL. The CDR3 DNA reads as TGCGCCAGCACCTCGGGACACCAGAACACTGAAGCTTTCTTT. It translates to CASTSGHQNTEAFF.

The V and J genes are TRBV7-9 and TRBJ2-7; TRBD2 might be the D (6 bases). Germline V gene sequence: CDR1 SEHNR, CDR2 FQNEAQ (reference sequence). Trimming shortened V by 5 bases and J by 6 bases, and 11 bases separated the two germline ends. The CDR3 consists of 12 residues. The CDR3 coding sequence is TGTGCCAGCAGCCGTTTAGCGGTCGAGCAGTACTTC. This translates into CASSRLAVEQYF.